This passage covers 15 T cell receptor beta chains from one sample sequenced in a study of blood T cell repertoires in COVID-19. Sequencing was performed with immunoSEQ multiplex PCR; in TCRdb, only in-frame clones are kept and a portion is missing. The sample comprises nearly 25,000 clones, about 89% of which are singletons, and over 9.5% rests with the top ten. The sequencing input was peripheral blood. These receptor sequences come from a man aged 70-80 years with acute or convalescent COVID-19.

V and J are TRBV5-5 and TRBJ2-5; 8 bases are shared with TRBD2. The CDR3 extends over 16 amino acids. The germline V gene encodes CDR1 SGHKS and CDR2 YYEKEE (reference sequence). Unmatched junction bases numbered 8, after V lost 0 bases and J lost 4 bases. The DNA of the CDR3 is TGTGCCAGCAGCTTGGCCGGGACGGGAGGGTTAGAGACCCAGTACTTC. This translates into CASSLAGTGGLETQYF.

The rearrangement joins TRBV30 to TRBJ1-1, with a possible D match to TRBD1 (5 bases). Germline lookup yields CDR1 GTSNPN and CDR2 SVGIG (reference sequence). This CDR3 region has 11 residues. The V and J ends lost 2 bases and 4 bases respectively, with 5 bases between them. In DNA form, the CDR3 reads TGTGCCTGGAGTCAGGGCACTGAAGCTTTCTTT. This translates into CAWSQGTEAFF.

Here the CDR3 reads CSVEGRVGALGTEQFF. CDR3 DNA sequence: TGCAGCGTTGAAGGTCGCGTGGGGGCCCTAGGCACTGAGCAGTTCTTC. V is TRBV29-1 and J is TRBJ2-1; tentative D call: TRBD1 (6 bases). The germline V and J ends were trimmed by 1 base and 9 bases, with 22 bases remaining between them. Germline assignment: CDR1 SQVTM and CDR2 ANQGSEA. This CDR3 region has 16 residues.

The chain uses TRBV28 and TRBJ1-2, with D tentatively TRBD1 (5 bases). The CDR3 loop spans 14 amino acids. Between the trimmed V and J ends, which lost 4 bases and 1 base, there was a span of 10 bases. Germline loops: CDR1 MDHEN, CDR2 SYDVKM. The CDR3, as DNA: TGTGCCAGCAGTTGGCGGGGACTTAACTATGGCTACACCTTC. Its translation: CASSWRGLNYGYTF.

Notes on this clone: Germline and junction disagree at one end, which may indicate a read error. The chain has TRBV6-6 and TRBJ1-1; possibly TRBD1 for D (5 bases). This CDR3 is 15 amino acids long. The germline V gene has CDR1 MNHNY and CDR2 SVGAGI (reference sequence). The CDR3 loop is CASSYKEGMKTEAFF. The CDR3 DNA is TGTGCCAGCAGTTATAAGGAGGGGATGAAGACTGAAGCTTTCTTT.

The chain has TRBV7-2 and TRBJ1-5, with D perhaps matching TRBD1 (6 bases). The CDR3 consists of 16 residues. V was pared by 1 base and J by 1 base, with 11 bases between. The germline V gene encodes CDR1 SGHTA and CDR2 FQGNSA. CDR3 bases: TGTGCCAGCAGCTTAGGCCAGGGGATGAGCAATCAGCCCCAGCATTTT. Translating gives CASSLGQGMSNQPQHF.

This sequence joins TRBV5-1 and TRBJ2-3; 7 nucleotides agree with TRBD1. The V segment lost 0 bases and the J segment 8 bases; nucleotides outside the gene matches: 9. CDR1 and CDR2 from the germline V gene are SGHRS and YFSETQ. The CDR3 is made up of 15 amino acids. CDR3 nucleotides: TGCGCCAGCAGCTTGGGAGGGGGCACCCTCAGTACGCAGTATTTT. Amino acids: CASSLGGGTLSTQYF.

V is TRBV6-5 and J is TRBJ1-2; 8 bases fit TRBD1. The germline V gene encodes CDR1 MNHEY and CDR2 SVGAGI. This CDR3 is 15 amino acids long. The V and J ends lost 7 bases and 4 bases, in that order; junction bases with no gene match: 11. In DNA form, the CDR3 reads TGTGCCAGCAACCTACCCGAGACAGGGGTCTATGGCTACACCTTC. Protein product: CASNLPETGVYGYTF.

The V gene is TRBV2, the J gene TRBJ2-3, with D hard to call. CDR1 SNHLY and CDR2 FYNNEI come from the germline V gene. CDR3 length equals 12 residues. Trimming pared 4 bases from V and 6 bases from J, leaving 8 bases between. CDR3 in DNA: TGTGCCAGCAGTGCACAGATGGATACGCAGTATTTT. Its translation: CASSAQMDTQYF.

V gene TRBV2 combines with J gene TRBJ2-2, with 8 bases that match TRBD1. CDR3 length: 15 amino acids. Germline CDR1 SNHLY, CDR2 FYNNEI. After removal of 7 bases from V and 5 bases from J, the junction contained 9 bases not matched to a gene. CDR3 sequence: CASIRTGISTGELFF. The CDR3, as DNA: TGTGCCAGCATAAGGACAGGGATAAGTACCGGGGAGCTGTTTTTT.

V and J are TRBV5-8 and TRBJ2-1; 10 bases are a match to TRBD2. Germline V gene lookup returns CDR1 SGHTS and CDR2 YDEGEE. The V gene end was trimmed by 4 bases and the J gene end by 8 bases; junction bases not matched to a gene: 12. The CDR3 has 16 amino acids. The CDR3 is CASSRSLSGGAHEQFF. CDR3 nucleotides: TGTGCCAGCAGCCGCTCACTCAGCGGGGGGGCCCATGAGCAGTTCTTC.

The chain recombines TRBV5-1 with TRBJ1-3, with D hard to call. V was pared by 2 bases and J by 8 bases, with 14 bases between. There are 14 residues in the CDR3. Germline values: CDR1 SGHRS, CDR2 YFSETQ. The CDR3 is CASSFREYRDTIYF. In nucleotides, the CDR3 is TGCGCCAGCAGCTTCAGAGAGTATCGGGACACCATATATTTT.

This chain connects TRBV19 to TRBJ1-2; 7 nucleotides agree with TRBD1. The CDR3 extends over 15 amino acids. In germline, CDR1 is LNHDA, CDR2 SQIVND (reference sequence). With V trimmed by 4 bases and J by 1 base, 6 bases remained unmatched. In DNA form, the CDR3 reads TGTGCCAGTAGTACCTGGGACAGCGGTAACTATGGCTACACCTTC. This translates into CASSTWDSGNYGYTF.

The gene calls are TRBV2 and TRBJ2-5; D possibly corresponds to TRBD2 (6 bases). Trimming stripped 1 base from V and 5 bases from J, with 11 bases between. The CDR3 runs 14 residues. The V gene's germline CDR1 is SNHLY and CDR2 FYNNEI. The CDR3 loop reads CASSEGRGRETQYF. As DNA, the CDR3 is TGTGCCAGCAGTGAAGGGCGGGGTAGGGAGACCCAGTACTTC.

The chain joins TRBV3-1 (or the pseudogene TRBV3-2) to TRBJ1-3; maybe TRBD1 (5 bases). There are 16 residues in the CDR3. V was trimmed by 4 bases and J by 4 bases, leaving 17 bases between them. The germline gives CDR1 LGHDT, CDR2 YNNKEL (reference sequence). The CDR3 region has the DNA TGTGCCAGCAGCCCTAGTGGGGCTTTGGTCGGAAACACCATATATTTT. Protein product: CASSPSGALVGNTIYF.